The 21 T cell receptor beta chains below come from one sample, sequenced in a study of T cell responses to AZD1222 COVID-19 vaccine. Clones were sequenced by immunoSEQ multiplex PCR, and TCRdb holds only the in-frame ones, with some missing. The sample has about 140,000 clones. The sequenced sample consisted of peripheral blood. Every receptor here comes from an adult in good health.

J is TRBJ2-4 and V is TRBV7-9; maybe TRBD1 (6 bases). The germline V and J ends were trimmed by 0 bases and 5 bases, with 14 bases remaining between them. In germline, CDR1 is SEHNR, CDR2 FQNEAQ (reference sequence). The CDR3 runs 16 residues. The CDR3 DNA follows: TGTGCCAGCAGCTTAGCGCAGGGGACAATACAAAACATTCAGTACTTC. Encoded protein: CASSLAQGTIQNIQYF.

The chain couples TRBV11-3 to TRBJ2-1; D perhaps matches TRBD1 (6 bases). Trimming left V 6 bases short and J 4 bases short, with 10 bases between. The CDR3 sequence is 13 residues long. Germline CDR1 is SGHNT and CDR2 is YENEEA. CDR3 sequence: CASSQGLYNEQFF. CDR3 DNA sequence: TGTGCCAGCAGTCAGGGGCTATACAATGAGCAGTTCTTC.

This chain joins TRBV28 and TRBJ1-2; D gene ambiguous. V gave up 2 bases and J gave up 5 bases, with 15 bases separating them. CDR1 and CDR2 from the germline V gene are MDHEN and SYDVKM. The CDR3 has 15 amino acids. The CDR3, as DNA: TGTGCCAGCAGTTTAATAAGTCCGTTTGTTTATGGCTACACCTTC. Its translation is CASSLISPFVYGYTF.

The CDR3 here is CASSPRIAGGGDTQYF. In DNA form, the CDR3 reads TGTGCCAGCAGCCCCCGAATAGCGGGGGGAGGTGATACGCAGTATTTT. This chain links TRBV7-3 with TRBJ2-3; the match to TRBD2 covers 10 bases. J gave up 6 bases and V 5 bases, and 11 bases lay outside the gene matches. This CDR3 contains 16 residues. Germline-derived CDR1 and CDR2 are SGHTA and FQGTGA.

The genes are TRBV27 and TRBJ1-1; perhaps TRBD1 as D (5 bases). The V gene lost 7 bases and the J gene lost 4 bases, with 25 bases spanning the gap. The germline CDR1 and CDR2 sequences are MNHEY and SMNVEV (reference sequence). CDR3 length: 17 amino acids. CDR3 DNA sequence: TGTGCCAGCAACCTAATCGCGGGAGGGCCCGGGGGCACTGAAGCTTTCTTT. It yields the protein CASNLIAGGPGGTEAFF.

The chain uses TRBV19 and TRBJ2-5, with D maybe TRBD2 (6 bases). V was clipped by 1 base and J by 0 bases, with 9 bases between them. The CDR3 is 15 amino acids. Per germline, CDR1 LNHDA and CDR2 SQIVND (reference sequence). The CDR3 is CASSIGGTDQETQYF. CDR3 sequence (DNA): TGTGCCAGTAGTATAGGCGGGACCGACCAAGAGACCCAGTACTTC.

With regard to this clone: Other DNA sequences in the sample encode the same CDR3. The V gene is TRBV30, the J gene TRBJ2-5; D remains ambiguous. The V end lost 1 base, the J end lost 5 bases, and 5 bases lay between the germline ends. Looked up from germline, CDR1 is GTSNPN and CDR2 is SVGIG (reference sequence). The CDR3 is 11 residues long. The CDR3 region has the DNA TGTGCCTGGAGTGGCGGCGAGACCCAGTACTTC. Its protein product is CAWSGGETQYF.

The chain is built from TRBV6-1 and TRBJ1-4; 7 bases align to TRBD1. This CDR3 contains 16 residues. The germline gives CDR1 MNHNS, CDR2 SASEGT. V lost 2 bases, J lost 7 bases, and 10 bases stayed unmatched. Here the CDR3 reads CASSEKGDRAGEKLFF. The CDR3 bases are TGTGCCAGCAGTGAAAAAGGAGACAGGGCTGGTGAAAAACTGTTTTTT.

The chain has TRBV6-1 and TRBJ2-5, with 7 positions matching TRBD2. The CDR3 is 16 amino acids. In germline, CDR1 is MNHNS, CDR2 SASEGT. Germline trimming cut 2 bases from V and 5 bases from J; bases unmatched to any gene: 11. The CDR3 spells CASSETWRGGRETQYF. CDR3 in DNA: TGTGCCAGCAGTGAAACGTGGCGGGGAGGGCGGGAGACCCAGTACTTC.

The CDR3 nucleotides are TGCGCCAGCAGCTTGGGCCACGGCGGGCGCGCGCAGAGGGATACGCAGTATTTT. This encodes CASSLGHGGRAQRDTQYF. The chain joins TRBV5-1 to TRBJ2-3; TRBD2 is a possible D gene (5 bases). Trimming cost V 0 bases and J 6 bases, with 23 bases left between them. Per germline, CDR1 SGHRS and CDR2 YFSETQ. The CDR3 sequence is 18 residues long.

This sequence joins TRBV9 and TRBJ2-5; D gene unclear. V was pared by 0 bases and J by 2 bases, with 14 bases between. Germline CDR1 and CDR2: SGDLS and YYNGEE. The CDR3 covers 16 residues. This CDR3 reads CASSVGSGSSQETQYF. CDR3 nucleotides: TGTGCCAGCAGCGTAGGAAGTGGGTCCTCACAAGAGACCCAGTACTTC.

The rearrangement uses TRBV21-1 and TRBJ1-1; the table calls TRBD1, which could not be checked here. TRBV21-1 represents a pseudogene. This CDR3 spans 17 amino acids. CDR3 loop: CASSERSGGQMNTEAFF. DNA for the CDR3: TGTGCCAGCAGCGAAAGGTCAGGGGGGCAAATGAACACTGAAGCTTTCTTT.

The chain is built from TRBV5-8 and TRBJ2-1; the D is unclear. V was trimmed by 4 bases and J by 5 bases, leaving 10 bases between them. Looked up from germline, CDR1 is SGHTS and CDR2 is YDEGEE. The CDR3 loop spans 13 amino acids. CDR3 sequence: CASSRERNNEQFF. CDR3 nucleotide sequence: TGTGCCAGCAGCCGTGAAAGAAACAATGAGCAGTTCTTC.

J is TRBJ1-2 and V is TRBV7-3, with D possibly matching TRBD1 (6 bases). This CDR3 spans 15 amino acids. V was trimmed by 2 bases and J by 5 bases, leaving 15 bases between them. The germline V gene encodes CDR1 SGHTA and CDR2 FQGTGA. The CDR3 loop reads CASSLRAGVYYGYTF. CDR3 DNA sequence: TGTGCCAGCAGCTTACGAGCAGGGGTCTATTATGGCTACACCTTC.

A remark on this clone: The CDR3 does not close with the conserved phenylalanine or tryptophan, likely indicating a read error. Because the CDR3's place on the DNA is in doubt, the DNA is left out and the CDR3 is given as listed by TCRdb. The chain is built from TRBV11-2 and TRBJ1-2. Counting both end residues, the CDR3 totals 12 amino acids. The germline gives CDR1 SGHAT, CDR2 FQNNGV. Here the CDR3 reads CASSRHRLWLHL.

V usage is TRBV19 and J usage is TRBJ2-2; no definite D call. Germline-derived CDR1 and CDR2 are LNHDA and SQIVND (reference sequence). The germline V and J ends were trimmed by 5 bases and 2 bases, with 21 bases remaining between them. The CDR3 covers 18 residues. CDR3 in amino acids: CASSPYGRVTVNTGELFF. Written as DNA, the CDR3 is TGTGCCAGTAGTCCCTACGGGCGAGTCACGGTCAACACCGGGGAGCTGTTTTTT. The entire variable domain, with the rest obtained from reference TRBV19 and TRBJ2-2, is as follows: DGGITQSPKYLFRKEGQNVTLSCEQNLNHDAMYWYRQDPGQGLRLIYYSQIVNDFQKGDIAEGYSVSREKKESFPLTVTSAQKNPTAFYLCASSPYGRVTVNTGELFFGEGSRLTVL.

CDR3: CASSERLAGGNEQFF. In DNA, the CDR3 is TGTGCCAGCAGTGAGAGACTAGCGGGGGGGAATGAGCAGTTCTTC. The chain recombines TRBV2 with TRBJ2-1; the match to TRBD2 covers 14 bases. This CDR3 has 15 residues. Trimming took 3 bases from V and 7 from J; bases not matched to a gene: 2. CDR1 and CDR2 from the germline V gene are SNHLY and FYNNEI.

The rearrangement joins TRBV28 to TRBJ2-6; D call uncertain. CDR3 length equals 15 residues. Germline lookup yields CDR1 MDHEN and CDR2 SYDVKM. V gave up 8 bases and J gave up 0 bases, with 11 bases separating them. The CDR3 loop reads CASRQPLSGANVLTF. DNA for the CDR3: TGTGCCAGCCGGCAACCGCTCTCTGGGGCCAACGTCCTGACTTTC.

The chain has TRBV11-3 and TRBJ2-7, with D possibly being TRBD1 (7 bases). The CDR3 consists of 16 residues. The V end lost 5 bases, the J end lost 2 bases, and 19 bases lay between the germline ends. CDR1 is SGHNT, CDR2 YENEEA, per germline. The CDR3 loop is CASSRPNRGLTYEQYF. The CDR3 coding sequence is TGTGCCAGCAGCCGACCCAACAGGGGACTTACCTACGAGCAGTACTTC.

The rearrangement links TRBV6-2 or TRBV6-3 to TRBJ2-3, with 7 bases matching TRBD1. There are 13 residues in the CDR3. CDR1 and CDR2 (germline): MNHEY, SVGEGT. J lost 7 bases, V lost 6 bases, and 7 bases had no gene match. CDR3 sequence (DNA): TGTGCCAGCAGCCGAGACAGGGTACATACGCAGTATTTT. Its translation: CASSRDRVHTQYF.

The V gene is TRBV5-1, the J gene TRBJ1-2; D not resolved. The V gene's germline CDR1 is SGHRS and CDR2 YFSETQ. With 4 bases removed from V and 8 bases from J, the gap between germline ends came to 15 bases. The CDR3 is 13 amino acids. CDR3 sequence (DNA): TGCGCCAGCAGCCCGGACCTAAGGAAGGGCTACACCTTC. Amino acids: CASSPDLRKGYTF.